This section outlines one T cell receptor beta chain sequence together with its context. This record belongs to a study of cytomegalovirus exposure and HLA in healthy donors. Sequencing used immunoSEQ multiplex PCR; TCRdb keeps in-frame clones, though not all of them. Found here are more than 70,000 clones, roughly 93% of them singletons; the top ten hold approximately 1%. Germline assignment: CDR1 LNHDA and CDR2 SQIVND (reference sequence). The V end was cut by 7 bases, the J end by 2 bases, with 14 bases between. This CDR3 contains 14 residues. The origin of this receptor is a woman between 18 and 29 years old in good health and CMV-seronegative. The V gene is TRBV19, the J gene TRBJ1-1; D perhaps matches TRBD1 (6 bases). The sequenced sample was PBMCs. CDR3 in DNA: TGTGCCAGTAACGTAGGGGGAGTAAACACTGAAGCTTTCTTT. Translation: CASNVGGVNTEAFF.